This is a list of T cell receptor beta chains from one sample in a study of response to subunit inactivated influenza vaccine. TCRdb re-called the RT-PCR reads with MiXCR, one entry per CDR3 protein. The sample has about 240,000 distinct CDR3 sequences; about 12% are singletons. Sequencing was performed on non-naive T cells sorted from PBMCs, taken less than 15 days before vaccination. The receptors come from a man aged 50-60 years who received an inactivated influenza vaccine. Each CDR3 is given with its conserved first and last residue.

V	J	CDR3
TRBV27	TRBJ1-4	CASSLSGTTAGTNEKLFF
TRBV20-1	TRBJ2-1	CSARGTGSTYNEQFF
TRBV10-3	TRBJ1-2	CAISVSVGQGYGYTF
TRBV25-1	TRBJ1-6	CASSANPGPYNSPLHF
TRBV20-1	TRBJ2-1	CSVGLITPMGVNEQFF
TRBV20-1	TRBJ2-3	CSAEDSGKGADTQYF
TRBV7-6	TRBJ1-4	CASSLGTGHNEKLFF
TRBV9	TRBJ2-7	CASSADRGFDYEQYF
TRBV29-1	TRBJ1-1	CSVEVGSANTEAFF
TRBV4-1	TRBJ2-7	CASSQRRQGALYEQYF
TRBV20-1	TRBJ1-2	CSARLKPGLGYTF
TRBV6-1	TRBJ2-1	CASSESPSRDEQFF
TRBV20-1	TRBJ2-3	CSAEDTGLDTQYF
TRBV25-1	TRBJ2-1	CASSELPGQGVNEQFF
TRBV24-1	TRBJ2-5	CATSDLQTSGGQETQYF
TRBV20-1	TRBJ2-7	CSASRDEQYF
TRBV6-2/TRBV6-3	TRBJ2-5	CASSYPRGGPETQYF
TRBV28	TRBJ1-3	CASRTPLGRGQQREGNTIYF
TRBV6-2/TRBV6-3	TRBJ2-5	CASSYISGLAGGRQETQYF
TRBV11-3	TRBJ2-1	CASSLGGLDKNEQFF
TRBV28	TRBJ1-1	CASSFWTQGRRNTEAFF
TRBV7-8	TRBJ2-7	CASSLVGGIYEQYF
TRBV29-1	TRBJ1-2	CSVDGQGRNYGYTF
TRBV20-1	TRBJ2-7	CSARRDWGTSGRPSSYEQYF
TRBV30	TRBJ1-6	CAWSPSGSYNSPLHF
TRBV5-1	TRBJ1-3	CASRGNSGNTIYF
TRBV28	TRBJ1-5	CASRTGSSNQPQHF
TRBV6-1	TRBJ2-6	CASIRDTGSDGANVLTF
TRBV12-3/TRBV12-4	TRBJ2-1	CASRFGQGEYNEQFF